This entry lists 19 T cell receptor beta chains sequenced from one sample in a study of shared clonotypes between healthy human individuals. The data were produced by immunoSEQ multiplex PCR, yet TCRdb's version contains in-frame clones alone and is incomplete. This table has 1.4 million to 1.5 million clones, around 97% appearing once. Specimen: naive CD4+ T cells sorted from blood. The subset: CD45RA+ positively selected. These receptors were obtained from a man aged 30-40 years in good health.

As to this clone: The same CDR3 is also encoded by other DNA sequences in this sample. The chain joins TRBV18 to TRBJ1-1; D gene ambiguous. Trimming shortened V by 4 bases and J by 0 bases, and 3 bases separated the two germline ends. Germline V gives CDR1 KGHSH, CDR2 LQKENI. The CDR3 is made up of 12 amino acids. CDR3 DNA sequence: TGTGCCAGCTCACAGGTGAACACTGAAGCTTTCTTT. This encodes CASSQVNTEAFF.

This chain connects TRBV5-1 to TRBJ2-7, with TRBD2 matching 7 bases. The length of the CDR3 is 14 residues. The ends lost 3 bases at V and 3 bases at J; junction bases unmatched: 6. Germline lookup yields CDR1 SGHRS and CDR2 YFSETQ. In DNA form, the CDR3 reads TGCGCCAGCAGCTCCGTCCAGCGGGGCTACGAGCAGTACTTC. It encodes CASSSVQRGYEQYF.

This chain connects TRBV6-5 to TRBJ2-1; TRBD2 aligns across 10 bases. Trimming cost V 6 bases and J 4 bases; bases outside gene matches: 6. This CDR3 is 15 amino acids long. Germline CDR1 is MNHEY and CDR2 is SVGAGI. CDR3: CASRAAGGPYNEQFF. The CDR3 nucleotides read TGTGCCAGCAGAGCAGCGGGAGGGCCATACAATGAGCAGTTCTTC.

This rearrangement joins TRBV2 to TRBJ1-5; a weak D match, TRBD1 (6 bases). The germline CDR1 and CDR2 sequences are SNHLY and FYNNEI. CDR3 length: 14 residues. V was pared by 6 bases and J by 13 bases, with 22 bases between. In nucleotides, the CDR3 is TGTGCCAGCAGCCAAATCGGGGCCGGGGGCCCGCAGCATTTT. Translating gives CASSQIGAGGPQHF.

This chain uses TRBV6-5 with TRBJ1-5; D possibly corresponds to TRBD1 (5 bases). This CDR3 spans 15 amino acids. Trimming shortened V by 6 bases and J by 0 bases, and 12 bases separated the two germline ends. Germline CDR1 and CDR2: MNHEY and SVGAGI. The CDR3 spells CASSPRGYSNQPQHF. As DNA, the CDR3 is TGTGCCAGCAGCCCACGGGGGTATAGCAATCAGCCCCAGCATTTT.

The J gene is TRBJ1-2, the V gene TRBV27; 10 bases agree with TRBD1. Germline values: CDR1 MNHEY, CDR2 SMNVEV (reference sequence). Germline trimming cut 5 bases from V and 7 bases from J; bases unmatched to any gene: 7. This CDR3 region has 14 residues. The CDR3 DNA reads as TGTGCCAGCAGTCTCCGGACAGGGGGGAGTGGCTACACCTTC. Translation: CASSLRTGGSGYTF.

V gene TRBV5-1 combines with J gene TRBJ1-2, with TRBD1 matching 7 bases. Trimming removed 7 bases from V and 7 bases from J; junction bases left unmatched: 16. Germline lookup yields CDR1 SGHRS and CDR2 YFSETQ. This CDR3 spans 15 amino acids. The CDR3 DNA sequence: TGCGCCAGCGGTTTTGGACAGGCCTCCACTTCTGGCTACACCTTC. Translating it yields CASGFGQASTSGYTF. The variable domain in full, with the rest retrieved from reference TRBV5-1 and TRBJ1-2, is KAGVTQTPRYLIKTRGQQVTLSCSPISGHRSVSWYQQTPGQGLQFLFEYFSETQRNKGNFPGRFSGRQFSNSRSEMNVSTLELGDSALYLCASGFGQASTSGYTFGSGTRLTVV.

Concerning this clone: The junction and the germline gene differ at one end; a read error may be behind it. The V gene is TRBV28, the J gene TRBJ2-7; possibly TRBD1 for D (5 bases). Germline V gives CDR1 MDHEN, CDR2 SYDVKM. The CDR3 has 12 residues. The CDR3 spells CASGLQDYEQYF. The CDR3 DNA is TGTGCCAGCGGTTTACAGGATTACGAGCAGTACTTC.

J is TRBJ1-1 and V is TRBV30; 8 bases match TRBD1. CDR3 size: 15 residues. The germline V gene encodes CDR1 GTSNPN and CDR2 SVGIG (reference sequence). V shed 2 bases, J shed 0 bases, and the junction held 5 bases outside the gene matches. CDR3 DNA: TGTGCCTGGAGTTTGGCAGGGGGCCTGAACACTGAAGCTTTCTTT. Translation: CAWSLAGGLNTEAFF.

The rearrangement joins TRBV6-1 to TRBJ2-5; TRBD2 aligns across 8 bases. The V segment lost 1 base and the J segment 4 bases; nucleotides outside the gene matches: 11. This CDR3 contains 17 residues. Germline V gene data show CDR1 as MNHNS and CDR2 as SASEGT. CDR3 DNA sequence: TGTGCCAGCAGTGAAGGGAGGACTAGCCACCCCAGAGAGACCCAGTACTTC. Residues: CASSEGRTSHPRETQYF.

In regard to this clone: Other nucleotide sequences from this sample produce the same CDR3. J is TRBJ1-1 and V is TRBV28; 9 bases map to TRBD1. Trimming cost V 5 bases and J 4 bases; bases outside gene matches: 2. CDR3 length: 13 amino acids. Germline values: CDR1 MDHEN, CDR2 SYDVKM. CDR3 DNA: TGTGCCAGCAGTCCGGGACAGGGCACTGAAGCTTTCTTT. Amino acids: CASSPGQGTEAFF.

DNA of the CDR3: TGCGCCAGCAGCTTGGGTAGACTAGTGGAGACCCAGTACTTC. This encodes CASSLGRLVETQYF. This chain uses TRBV5-1 with TRBJ2-5, with a possible D match to TRBD2 (6 bases). Germline V gene sequence: CDR1 SGHRS, CDR2 YFSETQ. Trimming stripped 0 bases from V and 5 bases from J, with 11 bases between. The CDR3 runs 14 residues.

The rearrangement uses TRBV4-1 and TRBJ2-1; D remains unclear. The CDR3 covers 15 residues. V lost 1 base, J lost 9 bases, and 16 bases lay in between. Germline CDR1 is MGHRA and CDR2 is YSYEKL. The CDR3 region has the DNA TGCGCCAGCAGCCAAGTCCTCTTCGGTACTACTGAGCAGTTCTTC. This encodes CASSQVLFGTTEQFF.

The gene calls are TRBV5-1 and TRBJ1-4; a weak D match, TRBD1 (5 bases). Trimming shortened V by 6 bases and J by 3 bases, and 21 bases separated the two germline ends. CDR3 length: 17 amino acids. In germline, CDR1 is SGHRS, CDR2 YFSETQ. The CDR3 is CASTLSLNGAANEKLFF. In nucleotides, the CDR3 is TGCGCCAGCACCCTTTCCCTGAACGGGGCCGCTAATGAAAAACTGTTTTTT.

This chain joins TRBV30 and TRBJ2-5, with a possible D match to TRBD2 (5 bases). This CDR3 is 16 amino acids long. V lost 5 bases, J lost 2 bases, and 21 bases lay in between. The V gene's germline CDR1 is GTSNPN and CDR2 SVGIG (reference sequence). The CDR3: CAWFKLGPFIQETQYF. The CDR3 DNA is TGTGCCTGGTTTAAACTAGGGCCGTTTATACAAGAGACCCAGTACTTC.

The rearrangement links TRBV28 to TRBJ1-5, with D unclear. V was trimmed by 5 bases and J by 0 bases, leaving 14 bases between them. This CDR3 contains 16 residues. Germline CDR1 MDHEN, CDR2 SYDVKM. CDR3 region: CASSPRTWISNQPQHF. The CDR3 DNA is TGTGCCAGCAGTCCCCGGACCTGGATTAGCAATCAGCCCCAGCATTTT.

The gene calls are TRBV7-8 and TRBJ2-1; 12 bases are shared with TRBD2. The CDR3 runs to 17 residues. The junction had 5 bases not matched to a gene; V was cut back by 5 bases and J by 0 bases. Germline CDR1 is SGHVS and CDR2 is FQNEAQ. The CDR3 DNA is TGTGCCAGCAGCCCCCGACTAGCGGGAGTCTCCTACAATGAGCAGTTCTTC. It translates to CASSPRLAGVSYNEQFF.

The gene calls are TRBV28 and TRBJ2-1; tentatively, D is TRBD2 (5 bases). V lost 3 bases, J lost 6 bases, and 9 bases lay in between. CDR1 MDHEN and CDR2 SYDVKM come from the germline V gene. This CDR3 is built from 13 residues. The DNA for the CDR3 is TGTGCCAGCAGTTTTCGAGGACTCAATGAGCAGTTCTTC. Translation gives CASSFRGLNEQFF.

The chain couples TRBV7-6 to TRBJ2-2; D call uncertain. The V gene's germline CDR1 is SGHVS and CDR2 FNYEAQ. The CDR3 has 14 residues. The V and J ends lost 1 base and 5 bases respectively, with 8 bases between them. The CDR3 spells CASSLELVTGELFF. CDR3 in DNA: TGTGCCAGCAGCTTAGAATTGGTGACCGGGGAGCTGTTTTTT.